These 8 T cell receptor beta chains originate from one sample sequenced in a study of shared clonotypes between healthy human individuals. TCRdb's copy holds only in-frame clones and misses some; the assay was immunoSEQ multiplex PCR. The sample lists some 2,100,000 clones, 93% seen once, with 1.5% to 2% in the top ten. CD8 cells regarded as naive lacked CD45RO, were positively chosen for CCR7, and omitted terminally differentiated effector memory CD45RA+ cells. Sample: naive CD8+ T cells from PBMCs. Receptor source: a man between 18 and 29 years old in good health. Some clones in this sample may be carry-over from other donors' samples.

This chain links TRBV4-1 with TRBJ1-1; weak D call: TRBD1 (5 bases). Germline V lookup: CDR1 MGHRA, CDR2 YSYEKL. This CDR3 is built from 15 residues. V was cut by 4 bases and J by 0 bases, with 12 bases left in between. The CDR3 bases are TGCGCCAGCAGCCCTTCGGACATCATGAACACTGAAGCTTTCTTT. Protein product: CASSPSDIMNTEAFF.

In DNA, the CDR3 is TGTGCCAGCAGCCCAATGGGACTAGCGGCCTACGAGCAGTACTTC. Translated: CASSPMGLAAYEQYF. The rearrangement uses TRBV7-2 and TRBJ2-7, with 11 bases matching TRBD2. J was trimmed by 2 bases and V by 5 bases; bases with no gene match: 5. Germline V gene data show CDR1 as SGHTA and CDR2 as FQGNSA. The CDR3 loop spans 15 amino acids.

Here the CDR3 reads CASSSDRGGEKLFF. For the CDR3, the DNA is TGTGCCAGCAGCTCCGACCGGGGGGGTGAAAAACTGTTTTTT. The chain is built from TRBV5-8 and TRBJ1-4, with a tentative D call TRBD1 (5 bases). Germline assignment: CDR1 SGHTS and CDR2 YDEGEE. V lost 3 bases, J lost 7 bases, and 13 bases lay in between. This CDR3 region has 14 residues.

This chain connects TRBV7-7 to TRBJ2-7, with a weak D call TRBD1 (5 bases). The CDR3 sequence is 16 residues long. V lost 1 base and J 4 bases, leaving 17 bases between the germline ends. Germline V lookup: CDR1 SSHAT, CDR2 FNYEAQ (reference sequence). CDR3: CASSLVSAGSRYEQYF. The CDR3 coding sequence is TGTGCCAGCAGCTTAGTAAGTGCAGGGTCTCGTTACGAGCAGTACTTC.

This chain uses TRBV4-2 with TRBJ2-1; no clear D. The CDR3 runs to 14 residues. Between the trimmed V and J ends, which lost 0 bases and 2 bases, there was a span of 5 bases. CDR1 and CDR2 (germline): LGHNA, YNFKEQ. In DNA form, the CDR3 reads TGTGCCAGCAGCCAAGAGAGTACCTACAATGAGCAGTTCTTC. This translates into CASSQESTYNEQFF.

This chain joins TRBV10-1 and TRBJ2-3; 8 bases fit TRBD2. After removal of 4 bases from V and 5 bases from J, the junction contained 2 bases not matched to a gene. CDR3 size: 13 residues. The V gene's germline CDR1 is WNHNN and CDR2 SYGVQD (reference sequence). The CDR3 nucleotides are TGCGCCAGCAGTGTTCTAGCGGGAGATACGCAGTATTTT. It encodes CASSVLAGDTQYF.

The chain has TRBV7-8 and TRBJ2-7, with 8 bases aligning to TRBD2. Trimming at V came to 4 bases and at J to 2 bases, leaving 7 bases not matched to a gene. CDR3 length: 15 residues. CDR1 is SGHVS and CDR2 is FQNEAQ in the germline V gene. The chain's CDR3 is CASSSSGSRPYEQYF. The CDR3 nucleotides read TGTGCCAGCAGCTCGAGCGGGAGCAGACCCTACGAGCAGTACTTC.

The chain joins TRBV6-6 to TRBJ2-5; 7 nucleotides align to TRBD2. CDR1 is MNHNY, CDR2 SVGAGI, per germline (reference sequence). With V trimmed by 4 bases and J by 4 bases, 9 bases remained unmatched. The CDR3 length is 15 residues. The CDR3 sequence is CASSSEGGSGETQYF. CDR3 nucleotides: TGTGCCAGCAGTTCCGAAGGCGGGAGTGGAGAGACCCAGTACTTC.